These 29 T cell receptor beta chains originate from one sample sequenced in a study of OX40 agonist ivuxolimab in advanced cancers. Using immunoSEQ multiplex PCR, the repertoire was profiled, and TCRdb retains in-frame clones only, with some absent. The sample contains around 60,000 clones, about 87% of which appear only once. Sequenced material: CD4+ or CD8+ T cells sorted from blood, taken in a trial of the OX40 agonist ivuxolimab. The receptor source for this set is an adult with an advanced solid tumor such as melanoma, head and neck, liver or kidney cancer.

V gene TRBV28 combines with J gene TRBJ1-4; weak D call: TRBD1 (5 bases). With 6 bases removed from V and 4 bases from J, the gap between germline ends came to 9 bases. The CDR3 is 13 amino acids. Germline values: CDR1 MDHEN, CDR2 SYDVKM. As DNA, the CDR3 is TGTGCCAGCAGCCCGGGACGTAATGAAAAACTGTTTTTT. This translates into CASSPGRNEKLFF.

The V and J genes are TRBV5-4 and TRBJ1-5, with TRBD1 as a possible D gene (5 bases). The CDR3 sequence is 14 residues long. The germline gives CDR1 SGHNT, CDR2 YYREEE (reference sequence). V was clipped by 1 base and J by 7 bases, with 12 bases between them. CDR3 loop: CASSLNGGGQPQHF. In nucleotides, the CDR3 is TGTGCCAGCAGCTTGAACGGGGGAGGACAGCCCCAGCATTTT.

This clone was seen only once. V gene TRBV18 combines with J gene TRBJ2-3, with D possibly matching TRBD2 (5 bases). CDR3 length: 14 residues. The V and J ends lost 6 bases and 2 bases respectively, with 12 bases between them. Germline V gene sequence: CDR1 KGHSH, CDR2 LQKENI. CDR3: CASSPSGNTDTQYF. In DNA form, the CDR3 reads TGTGCCAGCTCCCCCAGCGGAAACACAGATACGCAGTATTTT.

The chain carries TRBV5-1 and TRBJ2-2, with D tentatively TRBD1 or TRBD2 (5 bases each). V was shortened by 4 bases and J by 4 bases, with 11 bases between the two germline ends. This CDR3 has 14 amino acids. Germline assignment: CDR1 SGHRS and CDR2 YFSETQ. CDR3 DNA: TGCGCCAGCAGCCTAGGGACCTCCACCGGGGAGCTGTTTTTT. Its protein product is CASSLGTSTGELFF.

The chain couples TRBV18 to TRBJ2-3, with D perhaps matching TRBD2 (6 bases). Germline CDR1 and CDR2: KGHSH and LQKENI. The CDR3 is 15 amino acids. Between the trimmed V and J ends, which lost 0 bases and 0 bases, there was a span of 7 bases. CDR3 protein: CASSPPGLSTDTQYF. The CDR3 nucleotides are TGTGCCAGCTCACCACCGGGACTCAGCACAGATACGCAGTATTTT.

The V and J genes are TRBV28 and TRBJ1-2; no clear D gene. CDR1 MDHEN and CDR2 SYDVKM come from the germline V gene. V was shortened by 4 bases and J by 9 bases, with 12 bases between the two germline ends. This CDR3 comprises 12 residues. CDR3 coding DNA: TGTGCCAGCAGTTCCCAGGAAGGGAGCTACACCTTC. Its protein product is CASSSQEGSYTF.

This sequence joins TRBV10-3 and TRBJ2-7; D perhaps matches TRBD2 (6 bases). V lost 6 bases, J lost 1 base, and 13 bases lay in between. Germline lookup yields CDR1 ENHRY and CDR2 SYGVKD. The length of the CDR3 is 14 residues. The CDR3 nucleotides are TGTGCCATCAGAGACCTGGGACTTTCCTACGAGCAGTACTTC. Encoded protein: CAIRDLGLSYEQYF.

The chain combines TRBV5-4 with TRBJ2-4; D may correspond to TRBD1 or TRBD2 (5 bases each). The CDR3 totals 12 residues. CDR1 and CDR2 (germline): SGHNT, YYREEE (reference sequence). V was cut by 5 bases and J by 5 bases, with 8 bases left in between. Here the CDR3 reads CASSRDENIQYF. In DNA form, the CDR3 reads TGTGCCAGCAGTCGGGACGAAAACATTCAGTACTTC.

The chain is built from TRBV28 and TRBJ1-1; maybe TRBD1 (5 bases). This CDR3 is built from 17 residues. V was shortened by 3 bases and J by 1 base, with 18 bases between the two germline ends. Germline CDR1 and CDR2: MDHEN and SYDVKM. CDR3 in DNA: TGTGCCAGCAGTTTCATCGGATGGGCGGGACCGAACACTGAAGCTTTCTTT. It is translated as CASSFIGWAGPNTEAFF.

The chain carries TRBV5-4 and TRBJ2-5; TRBD2 matches 7 bases. J was trimmed by 3 bases and V by 2 bases; bases with no gene match: 4. The CDR3 is made up of 14 amino acids. Germline CDR1 is SGHNT and CDR2 is YYREEE (reference sequence). The CDR3 coding sequence is TGTGCCAGCAGCTTCTTTGGGGGGGAAGAGACCCAGTACTTC. Translation gives CASSFFGGEETQYF. Combining the CDR3 with reference TRBV5-4 and TRBJ2-5 gives the whole variable domain ETGVTQSPTHLIKTRGQQVTLRCSSQSGHNTVSWYQQALGQGPQFIFQYYREEENGRGNFPPRFSGLQFPNYSSELNVNALELDDSALYLCASSFFGGEETQYFGPGTRLLVL.

The rearrangement joins TRBV6-5 to TRBJ2-7; D may correspond to TRBD1 or TRBD2 (5 bases each). The CDR3 has 14 residues. V was trimmed by 5 bases and J by 6 bases, leaving 17 bases between them. Per the germline V gene, CDR1 is MNHEY and CDR2 is SVGAGI. DNA of the CDR3: TGTGCCAGCAGTGCCCGGGGCCCCTCTGGCGAGCAGTACTTC. Amino acids: CASSARGPSGEQYF.

This clone has only a few counts. The V call is TRBV28, the J call TRBJ2-7; D gene unclear. The germline V and J ends were trimmed by 10 bases and 2 bases, with 15 bases remaining between them. Germline CDR1 and CDR2: MDHEN and SYDVKM. The CDR3 consists of 13 residues. CDR3 in DNA: TGTGCCACCAGCTCACTCTTAACCTACGAGCAGTACTTC. Translated, it gives CATSSLLTYEQYF.

The chain couples TRBV18 to TRBJ1-4; D is ambiguous. Looked up from germline, CDR1 is KGHSH and CDR2 is LQKENI. Trimming left V 7 bases short and J 0 bases short, with 12 bases between. This CDR3 has 15 residues. The CDR3 DNA follows: TGTGCCAGCTGTTCCCAGTCCTCAACTAATGAAAAACTGTTTTTT. It yields the protein CASCSQSSTNEKLFF.

The chain recombines TRBV18 with TRBJ2-3, with D tentatively TRBD1 or TRBD2 (5 bases each). Germline-derived CDR1 and CDR2 are KGHSH and LQKENI. This CDR3 is built from 15 residues. The V gene lost 4 bases and the J gene lost 2 bases, with 13 bases spanning the gap. The CDR3 coding sequence is TGTGCCAGCTCACTGTGGGACGGGACCACAGATACGCAGTATTTT. The encoded protein is CASSLWDGTTDTQYF.

The gene calls are TRBV14 and TRBJ1-2, with D perhaps TRBD1 (5 bases). The CDR3 is 13 amino acids. CDR1 and CDR2 (germline): SGHDN, FVKESK. V was shortened by 3 bases and J by 4 bases, with 9 bases between the two germline ends. CDR3 sequence reads: CASSHYDSYGYTF. CDR3 DNA: TGTGCCAGCAGCCACTACGACAGCTATGGCTACACCTTC.

Of note for this clone: The sample holds other DNA sequences that translate to the same CDR3. The gene calls are TRBV4-2 and TRBJ1-2, with a possible D match to TRBD1 (5 bases). CDR1 LGHNA and CDR2 YNFKEQ come from the germline V gene. The V gene lost 0 bases and the J gene lost 4 bases, with 9 bases spanning the gap. The CDR3 length is 14 residues. CDR3 sequence reads: CASSQDRGTYGYTF. The CDR3 nucleotides are TGTGCCAGCAGCCAAGATCGGGGGACCTATGGCTACACCTTC.

This clone appeared a single time. V gene TRBV5-1 combines with J gene TRBJ2-5; D possibly corresponds to TRBD1 (5 bases). Germline lookup yields CDR1 SGHRS and CDR2 YFSETQ. There are 14 residues in the CDR3. V was shortened by 4 bases and J by 4 bases, with 14 bases between the two germline ends. The CDR3 spells CASSGIQGRETQYF. CDR3 nucleotide sequence: TGCGCCAGCAGCGGAATCCAGGGAAGAGAGACCCAGTACTTC.

This clone was recorded only once. The gene calls are TRBV5-1 and TRBJ2-3; the D is unclear. Trimming left V 0 bases short and J 8 bases short, with 7 bases between. The CDR3 length is 12 residues. Germline V lookup: CDR1 SGHRS, CDR2 YFSETQ. The CDR3 DNA reads TGCGCCAGCAGCTTGGAACGGGTTACGCAGTATTTT. Its translation is CASSLERVTQYF.

The chain couples TRBV11-2 to TRBJ2-1, with unresolved D. This CDR3 is built from 15 residues. The V gene's germline CDR1 is SGHAT and CDR2 FQNNGV. Trimming took off 2 bases at V and 7 bases at J, with 15 bases between the two ends. The CDR3 here is CASSLLGEAANEQFF. For the CDR3, the DNA is TGTGCCAGCAGCTTACTAGGAGAGGCGGCTAATGAGCAGTTCTTC.

The V and J genes are TRBV10-1 and TRBJ1-6; tentatively, D is TRBD1 (5 bases). The CDR3 length is 15 residues. Trimming cost V 10 bases and J 5 bases, with 18 bases left between them. Germline V gene lookup returns CDR1 WNHNN and CDR2 SYGVQD (reference sequence). The DNA of the CDR3 is TGCGCCACTCGGGGGGGGGAGAGCGATAATTCACCCCTCCACTTT. It is translated as CATRGGESDNSPLHF.

The sample holds one count of this clone. V is TRBV2 and J is TRBJ2-1; D is ambiguous. V dropped 7 bases and J dropped 2 bases, with 9 bases sitting between them. CDR1 is SNHLY, CDR2 FYNNEI, per germline. This CDR3 region has 13 residues. CDR3 DNA sequence: TGTGCCAGCACTGTGCTTCCCTACAATGAGCAGTTCTTC. Translation: CASTVLPYNEQFF. The full variable domain, in which reference TRBV2 and TRBJ2-1 provide the parts outside the CDR3, is EPEVTQTPSHQVTQMGQEVILRCVPISNHLYFYWYRQILGQKVEFLVSFYNNEISEKSEIFDDQFSVERPDGSNFTLKIRSTKLEDSAMYFCASTVLPYNEQFFGPGTRLTVL.

The rearrangement links TRBV27 to TRBJ2-1, with 10 bases that match TRBD2. V dropped 7 bases and J dropped 8; count of bases not matched to a gene: 11. Germline CDR1 and CDR2: MNHEY and SMNVEV (reference sequence). The CDR3 is made up of 15 amino acids. CDR3 in amino acids: CASTSRLAGVHEQFF. The CDR3 nucleotides are TGTGCCAGCACCTCCCGGCTAGCGGGAGTTCATGAGCAGTTCTTC.

This rearrangement joins TRBV5-1 to TRBJ2-1; no reliable D call. V lost 5 bases and J 0 bases, leaving 12 bases between the germline ends. The germline gives CDR1 SGHRS, CDR2 YFSETQ. The CDR3 length is 15 residues. The CDR3 here is CASRWRTDSYNEQFF. The CDR3 coding sequence is TGCGCCAGCAGGTGGCGCACCGACTCCTACAATGAGCAGTTCTTC.

This chain joins TRBV27 and TRBJ2-5; 10 bases agree with TRBD1. Per germline, CDR1 MNHEY and CDR2 SMNVEV (reference sequence). The length of the CDR3 is 16 residues. Trimming took 5 bases from V and 1 from J; bases not matched to a gene: 7. As DNA, the CDR3 is TGTGCCAGCAGTCCCGACAGGGGGCCTATCCAAGAGACCCAGTACTTC. Protein: CASSPDRGPIQETQYF.

This clone was detected once. This chain joins TRBV27 and TRBJ1-4; a weak D match, TRBD1 (5 bases). V lost 5 bases and J lost 7, with 11 bases in between. CDR1 is MNHEY, CDR2 SMNVEV, per germline (reference sequence). This CDR3 spans 13 amino acids. The CDR3 region is CASSPGYREKLFF. The CDR3 bases are TGTGCCAGCAGTCCAGGGTACCGTGAAAAACTGTTTTTT.

Comments on this clone: The same CDR3 is also encoded by other DNA sequences in this sample. The rearrangement links TRBV19 to TRBJ2-3; possibly TRBD1 for D (6 bases). V was cut by 3 bases and J by 3 bases, with 7 bases left in between. Germline V lookup: CDR1 LNHDA, CDR2 SQIVND (reference sequence). The CDR3 consists of 13 residues. CDR3 nucleotide sequence: TGTGCCAGTAGTATCACAGGGACAGATACGCAGTATTTT. Translation: CASSITGTDTQYF.

This chain joins TRBV6-1 and TRBJ2-5; 10 bases map to TRBD1. This CDR3 is built from 13 residues. The germline V gene encodes CDR1 MNHNS and CDR2 SASEGT. After removal of 6 bases from V and 4 bases from J, the junction contained 2 bases not matched to a gene. CDR3 DNA: TGTGCCAGCAGAGACAGGGGGCTAGAGACCCAGTACTTC. It yields the protein CASRDRGLETQYF.

This chain links TRBV28 with TRBJ1-5; 8 nucleotides match TRBD1. The CDR3 is made up of 15 amino acids. J gave up 0 bases and V 7 bases, and 5 bases lay outside the gene matches. Germline V gene lookup returns CDR1 MDHEN and CDR2 SYDVKM. CDR3 protein: CASMTGEVSNQPQHF. CDR3 nucleotides: TGTGCCAGCATGACAGGGGAGGTTAGCAATCAGCCCCAGCATTTT.

The chain has TRBV5-6 and TRBJ1-5; the D gene is possibly TRBD1 (5 bases). The CDR3 has 13 amino acids. The ends were cut back, 3 bases at V and 9 bases at J, with 13 bases in the middle. CDR1 and CDR2 from the germline V gene are SGHDT and YYEEEE. The CDR3 DNA follows: TGTGCCAGCAGCTCGGGACGGGTAGGGCCCCAGCATTTT. It is translated as CASSSGRVGPQHF.